This T cell receptor (beta chain) is drawn from a study of OX40 agonist ivuxolimab in advanced cancers. Profiled with immunoSEQ multiplex PCR; TCRdb holds only in-frame clones, not every one. This table has some 83,000 clones, about 88% appearing once. In this sample, this clone turned up a few times. The source is an adult with an advanced solid tumor such as melanoma, head and neck, liver or kidney cancer. The source material was CD4+ or CD8+ T cells sorted from blood, sampled in a trial of the OX40 agonist ivuxolimab.

The CDR3 loop reads CASSLDLRGGSGGYTF. DNA for the CDR3: TGTGCCAGCAGCTTAGATTTGAGAGGGGGCTCCGGTGGCTACACCTTC. This chain joins TRBV11-2 and TRBJ1-2, with 7 bases that match TRBD1. Germline V gene lookup returns CDR1 SGHAT and CDR2 FQNNGV. J gave up 7 bases and V 0 bases, and 11 bases lay outside the gene matches. The CDR3 runs to 16 residues.